The clone carrying this T cell receptor beta chain showed up just a few times. The antigen is undetermined. V was trimmed by 7 bases and J by 1 base, leaving 8 bases between them. This CDR3 is built from 12 residues. Germline CDR1 reads DFQATT; CDR2 reads SNEGSKA (reference sequence). It was by quantitative 5'-RACE with molecular barcodes that TCR beta libraries were made. In TCRdb, the 5' RACE reads were re-called with MiXCR into one record per CDR3 protein. This table has 130,000 or so distinct CDR3 sequences, more than 15% appearing once. The data stem from a study of CD8 T cells in ankylosing spondylitis. Findings and limits, study-wide: Disease-associated clonotypes exhibited CD8+ identity and were relatively infrequent in peripheral blood. Clones tied to disease were said to be significantly enriched in matched ankylosing spondylitis synovial fluid. Among TCR beta sequences, a motif of eight highly homologous variants appeared characteristic of ankylosing spondylitis blood. A subset of motif variants has previously been described in the synovial fluid and blood of reactive arthritis.

Sequenced material: blood, either unsorted or a sorted T cell fraction (not recorded which). This clonotype originated in a male donor with ankylosing spondylitis. This rearrangement joins TRBV20-1 to TRBJ1-3, with a possible D match to TRBD1 (6 bases). The CDR3 region has the DNA TGCAGTGGACAGGCTTCTGGAAACACCATATATTTT. Protein: CSGQASGNTIYF.